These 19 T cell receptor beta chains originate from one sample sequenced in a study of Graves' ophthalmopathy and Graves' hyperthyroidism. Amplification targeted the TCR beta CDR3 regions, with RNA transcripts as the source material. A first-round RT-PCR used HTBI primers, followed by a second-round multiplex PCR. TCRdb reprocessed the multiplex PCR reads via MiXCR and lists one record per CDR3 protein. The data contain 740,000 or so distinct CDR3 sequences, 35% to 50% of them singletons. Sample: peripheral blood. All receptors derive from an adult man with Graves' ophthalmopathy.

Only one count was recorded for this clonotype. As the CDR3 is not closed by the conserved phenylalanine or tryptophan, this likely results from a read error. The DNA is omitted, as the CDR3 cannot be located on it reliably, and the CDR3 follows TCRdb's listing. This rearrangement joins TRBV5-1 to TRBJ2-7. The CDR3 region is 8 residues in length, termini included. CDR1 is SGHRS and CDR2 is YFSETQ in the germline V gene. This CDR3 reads CASSLDIG.

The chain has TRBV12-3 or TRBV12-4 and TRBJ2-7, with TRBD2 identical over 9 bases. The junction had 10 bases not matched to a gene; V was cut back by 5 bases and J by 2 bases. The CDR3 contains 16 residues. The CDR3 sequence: CASSVKRASGTYEQYF. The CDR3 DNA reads TGTGCCAGCAGTGTGAAGCGGGCTAGCGGGACCTACGAGCAGTACTTC.

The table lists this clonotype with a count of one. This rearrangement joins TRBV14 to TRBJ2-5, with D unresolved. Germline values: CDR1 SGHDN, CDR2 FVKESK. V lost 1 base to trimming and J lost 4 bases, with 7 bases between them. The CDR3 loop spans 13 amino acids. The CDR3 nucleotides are TGTGCCAGCAGCCAAGTCTGGGGAGAGACCCAGTACTTC. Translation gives CASSQVWGETQYF.

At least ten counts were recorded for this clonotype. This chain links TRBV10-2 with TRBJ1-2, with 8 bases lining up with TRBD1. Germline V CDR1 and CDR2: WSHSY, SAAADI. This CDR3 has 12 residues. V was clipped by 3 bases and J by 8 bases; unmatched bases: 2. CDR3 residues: CASSDGQGGYTF. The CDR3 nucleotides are TGCGCCAGCAGTGACGGACAGGGCGGCTACACCTTC.

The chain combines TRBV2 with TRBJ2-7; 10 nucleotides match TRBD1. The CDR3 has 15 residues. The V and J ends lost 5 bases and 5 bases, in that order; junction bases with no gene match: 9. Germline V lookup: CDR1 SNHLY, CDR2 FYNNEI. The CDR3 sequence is CASSYSTGTGDEQYF. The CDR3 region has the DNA TGTGCCAGCAGTTACTCGACCGGGACAGGGGACGAGCAGTACTTC.

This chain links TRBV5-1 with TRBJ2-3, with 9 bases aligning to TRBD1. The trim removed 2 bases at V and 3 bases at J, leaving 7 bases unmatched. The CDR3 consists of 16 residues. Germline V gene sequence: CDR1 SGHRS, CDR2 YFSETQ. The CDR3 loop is CASSLTGTGRTDTQYF. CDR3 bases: TGCGCCAGCAGCTTAACCGGGACAGGGAGGACAGATACGCAGTATTTT.

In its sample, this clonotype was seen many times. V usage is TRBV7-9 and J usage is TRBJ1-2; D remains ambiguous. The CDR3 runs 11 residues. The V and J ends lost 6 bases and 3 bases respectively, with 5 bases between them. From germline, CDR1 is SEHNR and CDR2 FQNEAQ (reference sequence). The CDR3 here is CASRRDYGYTF. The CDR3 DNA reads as TGTGCCAGCAGGAGGGACTATGGCTACACCTTC.

The CDR3: CASSQDRWGQRSYGYTF. The CDR3, as DNA: TGTGCCAGCAGCCAAGATCGTTGGGGACAGCGGTCCTATGGCTACACCTTC. The chain links TRBV25-1 to TRBJ1-2; 7 bases fit TRBD1. Looked up from germline, CDR1 is MGHDK and CDR2 is SYGVNS. Trimming removed 6 bases from V and 4 bases from J; junction bases left unmatched: 17. This CDR3 contains 17 residues.

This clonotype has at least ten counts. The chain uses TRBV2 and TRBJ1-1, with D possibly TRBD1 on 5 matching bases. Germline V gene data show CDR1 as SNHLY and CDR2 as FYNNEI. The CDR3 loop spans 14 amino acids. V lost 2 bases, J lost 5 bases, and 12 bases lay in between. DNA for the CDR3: TGTGCCAGCAGTGAAAGGGCAGGGTGGACTGAAGCTTTCTTT. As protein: CASSERAGWTEAFF.

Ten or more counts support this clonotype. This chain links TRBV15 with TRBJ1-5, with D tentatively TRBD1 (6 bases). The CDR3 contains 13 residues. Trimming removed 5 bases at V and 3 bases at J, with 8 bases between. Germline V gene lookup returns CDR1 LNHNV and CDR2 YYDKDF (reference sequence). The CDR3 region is CATSRDNNQPQHF. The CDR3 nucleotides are TGTGCCACCAGCCGGGACAACAATCAGCCCCAGCATTTT.

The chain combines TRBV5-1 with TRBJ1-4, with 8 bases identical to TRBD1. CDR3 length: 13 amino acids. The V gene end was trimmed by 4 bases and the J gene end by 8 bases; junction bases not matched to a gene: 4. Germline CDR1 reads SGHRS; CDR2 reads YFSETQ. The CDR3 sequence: CASSRTGREKLFF. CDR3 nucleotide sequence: TGCGCCAGCAGCCGGACAGGGAGGGAAAAACTGTTTTTT. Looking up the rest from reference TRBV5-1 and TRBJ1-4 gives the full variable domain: KAGVTQTPRYLIKTRGQQVTLSCSPISGHRSVSWYQQTPGQGLQFLFEYFSETQRNKGNFPGRFSGRQFSNSRSEMNVSTLELGDSALYLCASSRTGREKLFFGSGTQLSVL.

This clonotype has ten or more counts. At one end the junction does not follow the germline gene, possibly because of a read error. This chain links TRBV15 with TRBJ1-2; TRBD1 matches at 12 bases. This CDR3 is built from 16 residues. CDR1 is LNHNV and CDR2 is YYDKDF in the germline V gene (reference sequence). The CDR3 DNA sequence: TGTGCCACCAGTAGAGGTGGGACAGGGGGCCTCTATGGCTACACCTTC. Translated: CATSRGGTGGLYGYTF.

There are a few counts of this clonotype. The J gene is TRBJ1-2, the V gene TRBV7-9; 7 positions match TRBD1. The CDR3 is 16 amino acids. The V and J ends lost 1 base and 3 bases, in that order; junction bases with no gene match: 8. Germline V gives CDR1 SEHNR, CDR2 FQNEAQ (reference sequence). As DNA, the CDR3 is TGTGCCAGCAGCTTAGTCGAGGGGGCGAAGGACTATGGCTACACCTTC. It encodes CASSLVEGAKDYGYTF.

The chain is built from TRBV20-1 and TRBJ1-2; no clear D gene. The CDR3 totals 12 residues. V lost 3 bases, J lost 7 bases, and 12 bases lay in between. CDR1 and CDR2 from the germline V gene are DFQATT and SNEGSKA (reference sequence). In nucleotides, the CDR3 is TGCAGTGCTAGGACTAGCGGGAGTGGCTACACCTTC. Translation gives CSARTSGSGYTF.

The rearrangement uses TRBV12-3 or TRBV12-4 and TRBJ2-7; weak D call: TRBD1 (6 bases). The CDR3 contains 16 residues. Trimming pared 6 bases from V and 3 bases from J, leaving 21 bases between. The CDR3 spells CASSYYQGHQSYEQYF. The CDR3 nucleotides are TGTGCCAGCAGCTACTATCAGGGGCACCAAAGCTACGAGCAGTACTTC.

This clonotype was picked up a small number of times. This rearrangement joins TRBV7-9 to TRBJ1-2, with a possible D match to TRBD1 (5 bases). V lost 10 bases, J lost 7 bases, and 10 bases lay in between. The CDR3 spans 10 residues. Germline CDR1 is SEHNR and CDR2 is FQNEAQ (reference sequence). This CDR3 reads CATRATGYTF. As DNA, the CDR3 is TGTGCCACCAGGGCTACTGGCTACACCTTC. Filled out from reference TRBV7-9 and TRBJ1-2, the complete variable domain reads DTGVSQNPRHKITKRGQNVTFRCDPISEHNRLYWYRQTLGQGPEFLTYFQNEAQLEKSRLLSDRFSAERPKGSFSTLEIQRTEQGDSAMYLCATRATGYTFGSGTRLTVV.

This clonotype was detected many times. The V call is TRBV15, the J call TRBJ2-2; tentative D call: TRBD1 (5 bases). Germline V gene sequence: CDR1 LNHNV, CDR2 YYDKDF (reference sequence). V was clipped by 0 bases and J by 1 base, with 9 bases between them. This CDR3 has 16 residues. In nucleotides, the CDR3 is TGTGCCACCAGCAGAGACGACAGCCTGAACACCGGGGAGCTGTTTTTT. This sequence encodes CATSRDDSLNTGELFF. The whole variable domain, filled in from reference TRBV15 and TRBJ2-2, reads DAMVIQNPRYQVTQFGKPVTLSCSQTLNHNVMYWYQQKSSQAPKLLFHYYDKDFNNEADTPDNFQSRRPNTSFCFLDIRSPGLGDTAMYLCATSRDDSLNTGELFFGEGSRLTVL.

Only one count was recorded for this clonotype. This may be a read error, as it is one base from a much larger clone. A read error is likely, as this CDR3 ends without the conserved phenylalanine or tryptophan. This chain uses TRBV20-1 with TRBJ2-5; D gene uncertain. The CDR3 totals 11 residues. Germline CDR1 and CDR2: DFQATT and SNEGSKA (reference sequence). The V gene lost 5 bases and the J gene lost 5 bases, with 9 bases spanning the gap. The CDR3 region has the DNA TGCAGTGCTCAGGATTGGGAGACCCAGTACGTC. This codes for CSAQDWETQYV.

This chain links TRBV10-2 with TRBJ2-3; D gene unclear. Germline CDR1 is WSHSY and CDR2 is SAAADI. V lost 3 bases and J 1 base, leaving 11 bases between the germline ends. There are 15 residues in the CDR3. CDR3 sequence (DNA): TGCGCCAGCAGTGACCATTCCCCCCGCACAGATACGCAGTATTTT. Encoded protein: CASSDHSPRTDTQYF.